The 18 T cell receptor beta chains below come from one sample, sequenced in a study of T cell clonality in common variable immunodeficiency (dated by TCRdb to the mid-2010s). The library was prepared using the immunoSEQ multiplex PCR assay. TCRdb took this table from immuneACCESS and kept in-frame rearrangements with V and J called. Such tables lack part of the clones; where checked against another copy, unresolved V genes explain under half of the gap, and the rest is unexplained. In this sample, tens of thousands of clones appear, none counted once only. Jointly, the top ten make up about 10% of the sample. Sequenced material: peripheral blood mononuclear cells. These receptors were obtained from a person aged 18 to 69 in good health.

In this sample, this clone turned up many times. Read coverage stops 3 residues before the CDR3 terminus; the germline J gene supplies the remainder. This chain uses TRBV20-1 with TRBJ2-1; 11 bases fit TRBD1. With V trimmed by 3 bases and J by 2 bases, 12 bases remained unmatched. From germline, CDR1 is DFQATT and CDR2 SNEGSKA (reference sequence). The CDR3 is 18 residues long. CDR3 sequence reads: CSASAGTGGEKTYNEQFF. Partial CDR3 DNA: TGCAGTGCTAGCGCCGGGACAGGGGGAGAAAAGACCTACAATGAG.

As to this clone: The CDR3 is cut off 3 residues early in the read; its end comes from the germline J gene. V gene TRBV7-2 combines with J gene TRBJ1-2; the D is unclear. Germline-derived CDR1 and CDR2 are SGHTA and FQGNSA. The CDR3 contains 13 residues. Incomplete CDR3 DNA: TGTGCCAGCAGTGTATACCTAACTTACGAC. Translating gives CASSVYLTYD. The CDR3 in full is CASSVYLTYDYTF.

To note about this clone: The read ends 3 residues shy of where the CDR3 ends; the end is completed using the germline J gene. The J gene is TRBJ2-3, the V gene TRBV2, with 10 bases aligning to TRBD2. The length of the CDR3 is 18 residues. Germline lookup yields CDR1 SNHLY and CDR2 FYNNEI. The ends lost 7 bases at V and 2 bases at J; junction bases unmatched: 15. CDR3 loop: CASNWAAGGPYDTDTQYF. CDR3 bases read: TGTGCCAGCAACTGGGCAGCGGGGGGGCCCTATGACACAGATACG.

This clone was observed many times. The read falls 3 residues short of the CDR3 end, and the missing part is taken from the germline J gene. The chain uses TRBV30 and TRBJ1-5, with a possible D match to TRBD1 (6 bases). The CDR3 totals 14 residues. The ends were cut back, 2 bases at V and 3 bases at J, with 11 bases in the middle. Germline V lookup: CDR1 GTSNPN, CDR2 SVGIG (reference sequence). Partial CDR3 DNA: TGTGCCTGGAGTCAGACAGGACCCAATCAGCCC. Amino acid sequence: CAWSQTGPNQP. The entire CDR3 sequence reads CAWSQTGPNQPQHF. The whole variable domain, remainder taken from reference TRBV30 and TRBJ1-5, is SQTIHQWPATLVQPVGSPLSLECTVEGTSNPNLYWYRQAAGRGLQLLFYSVGIGQISSEVPQNLSASRPQDRQFILSSKKLLLSDSGFYLCAWSQTGPNQPQHFGDGTRLSIL.

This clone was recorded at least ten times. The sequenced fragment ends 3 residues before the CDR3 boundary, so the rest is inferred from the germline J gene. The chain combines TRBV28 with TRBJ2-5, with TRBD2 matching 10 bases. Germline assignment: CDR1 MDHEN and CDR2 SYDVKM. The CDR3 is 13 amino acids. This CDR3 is CVTRSGRKETQYF. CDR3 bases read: TGTGTTACGCGTAGCGGGAGGAAAGAGACC. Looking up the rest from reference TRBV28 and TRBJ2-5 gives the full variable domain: DVKVTQSSRYLVKRTGEKVFLECVQDMDHENMFWYRQDPGLGLRLIYFSYDVKMKEKGDIPEGYSVSREKKERFSLILESASTNQTSMYLCVTRSGRKETQYFGPGTRLLVL.

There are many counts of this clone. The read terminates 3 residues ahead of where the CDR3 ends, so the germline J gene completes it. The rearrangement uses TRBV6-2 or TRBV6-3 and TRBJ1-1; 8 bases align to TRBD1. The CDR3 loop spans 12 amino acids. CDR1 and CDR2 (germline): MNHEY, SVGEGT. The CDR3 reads CASSYPDRGAFF. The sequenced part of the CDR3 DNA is TGTGCCAGCAGTTACCCCGACAGGGGA.

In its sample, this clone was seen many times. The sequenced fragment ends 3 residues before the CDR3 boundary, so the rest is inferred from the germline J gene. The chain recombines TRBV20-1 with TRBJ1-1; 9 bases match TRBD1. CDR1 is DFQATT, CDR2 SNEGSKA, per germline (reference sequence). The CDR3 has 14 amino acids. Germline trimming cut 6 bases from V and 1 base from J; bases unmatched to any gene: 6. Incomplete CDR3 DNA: TGCAGTGCCCCCTGGGGACAGGGGAACACTGAA. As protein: CSAPWGQGNTE. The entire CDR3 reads CSAPWGQGNTEAFF.

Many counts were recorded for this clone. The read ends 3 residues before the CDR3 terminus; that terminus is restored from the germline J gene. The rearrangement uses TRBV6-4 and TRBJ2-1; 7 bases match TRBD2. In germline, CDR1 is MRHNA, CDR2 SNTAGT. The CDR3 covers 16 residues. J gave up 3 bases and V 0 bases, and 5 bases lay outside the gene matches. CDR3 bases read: TGTGCCAGCAGTGACTCTACCCGGACTAGCTACAATGAG. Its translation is CASSDSTRTSYNE. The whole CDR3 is CASSDSTRTSYNEQFF.

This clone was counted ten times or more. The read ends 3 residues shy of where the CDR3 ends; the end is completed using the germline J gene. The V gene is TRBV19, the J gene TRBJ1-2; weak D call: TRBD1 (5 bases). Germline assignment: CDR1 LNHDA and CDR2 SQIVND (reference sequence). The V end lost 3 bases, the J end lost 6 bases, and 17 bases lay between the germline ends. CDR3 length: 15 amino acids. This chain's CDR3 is CASSIQGGGRHGYTF. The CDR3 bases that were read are TGTGCCAGTAGTATTCAGGGTGGAGGTCGCCATGGC.

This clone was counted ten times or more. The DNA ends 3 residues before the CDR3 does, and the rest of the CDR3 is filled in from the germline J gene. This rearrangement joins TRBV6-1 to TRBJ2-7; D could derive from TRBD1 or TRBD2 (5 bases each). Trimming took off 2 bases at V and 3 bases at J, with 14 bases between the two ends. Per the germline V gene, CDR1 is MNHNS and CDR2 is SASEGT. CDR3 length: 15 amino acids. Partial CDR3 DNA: TGTGCCAGCAGTGAACGGCAGGGTGGAGGCTACGAG. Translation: CASSERQGGGYE. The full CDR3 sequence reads CASSERQGGGYEQYF.

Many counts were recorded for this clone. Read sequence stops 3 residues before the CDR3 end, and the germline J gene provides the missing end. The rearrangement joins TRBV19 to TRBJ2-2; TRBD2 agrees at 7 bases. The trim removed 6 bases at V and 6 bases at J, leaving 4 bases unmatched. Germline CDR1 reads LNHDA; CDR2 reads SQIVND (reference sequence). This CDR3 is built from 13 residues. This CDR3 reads CASRGAGPGELFF. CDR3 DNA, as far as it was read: TGTGCCAGTAGGGGAGCGGGACCCGGGGAG.

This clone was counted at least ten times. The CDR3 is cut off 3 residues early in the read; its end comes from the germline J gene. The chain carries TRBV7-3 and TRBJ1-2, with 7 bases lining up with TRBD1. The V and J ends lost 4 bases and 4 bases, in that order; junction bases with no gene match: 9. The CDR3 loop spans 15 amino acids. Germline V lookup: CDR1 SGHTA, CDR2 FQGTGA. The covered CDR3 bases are TGTGCCAGCAGCTCCCAGGCCGGGACAGTCTATGGC. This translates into CASSSQAGTVYG. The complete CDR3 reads CASSSQAGTVYGYTF.

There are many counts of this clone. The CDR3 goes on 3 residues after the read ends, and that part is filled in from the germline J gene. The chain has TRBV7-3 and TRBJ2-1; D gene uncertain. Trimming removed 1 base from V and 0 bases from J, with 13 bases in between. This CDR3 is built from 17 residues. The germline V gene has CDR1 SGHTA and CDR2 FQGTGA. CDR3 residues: CASSLIVGASSYNEQFF. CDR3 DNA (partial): TGTGCCAGCAGCTTAATAGTGGGCGCGAGCTCCTACAATGAG.

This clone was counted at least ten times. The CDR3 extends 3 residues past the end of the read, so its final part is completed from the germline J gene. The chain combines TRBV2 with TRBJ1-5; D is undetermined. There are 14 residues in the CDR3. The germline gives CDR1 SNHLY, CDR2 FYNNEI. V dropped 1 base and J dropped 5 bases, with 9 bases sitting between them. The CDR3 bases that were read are TGTGCCAGCAGTGAAGGCAGTTTGTATCAGCCC. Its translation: CASSEGSLYQP. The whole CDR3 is CASSEGSLYQPQHF.

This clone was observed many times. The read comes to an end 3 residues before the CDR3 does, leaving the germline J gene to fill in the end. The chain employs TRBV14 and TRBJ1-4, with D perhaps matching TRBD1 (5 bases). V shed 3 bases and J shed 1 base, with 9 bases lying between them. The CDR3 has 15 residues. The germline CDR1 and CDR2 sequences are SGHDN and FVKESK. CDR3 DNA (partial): TGTGCCAGCAGCCAGAGACAGATAACTAATGAAAAA. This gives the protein CASSQRQITNEK. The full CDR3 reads CASSQRQITNEKLFF.

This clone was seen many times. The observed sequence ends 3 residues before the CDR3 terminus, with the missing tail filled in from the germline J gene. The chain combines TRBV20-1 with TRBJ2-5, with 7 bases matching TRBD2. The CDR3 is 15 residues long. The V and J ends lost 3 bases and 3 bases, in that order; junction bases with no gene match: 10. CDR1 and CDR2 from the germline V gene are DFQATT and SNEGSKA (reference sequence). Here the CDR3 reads CSARVRGAGEETQYF. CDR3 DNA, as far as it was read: TGCAGTGCTAGGGTTCGAGGGGCGGGGGAAGAGACC.

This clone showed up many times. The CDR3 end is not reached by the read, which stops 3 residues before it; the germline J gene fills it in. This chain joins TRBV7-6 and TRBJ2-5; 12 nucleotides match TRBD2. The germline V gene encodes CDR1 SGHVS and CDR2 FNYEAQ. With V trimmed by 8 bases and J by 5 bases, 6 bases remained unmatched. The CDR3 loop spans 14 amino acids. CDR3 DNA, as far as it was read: TGTGCCAGCGGCCGACTAGCGGGGGTGGAGACC. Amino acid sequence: CASGRLAGVET. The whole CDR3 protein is CASGRLAGVETQYF.

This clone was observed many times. CDR3 bases read: TGTGCCAGCAGCTCAAGCACAGATACG. Translation: CASSSSTDT. The full CDR3 reads CASSSSTDTQYF. This chain links TRBV11-2 with TRBJ2-3; no firm D call. The CDR3 extends 3 residues past the end of the read, so its final part is completed from the germline J gene. V was clipped by 4 bases and J by 0 bases, with 2 bases between them. Germline CDR1 is SGHAT and CDR2 is FQNNGV. CDR3 length equals 12 residues.